One and the same sample provided the 27 T cell receptor beta chains below, sequenced in a study of shared clonotypes between healthy human individuals. This table comes from immunoSEQ multiplex PCR, and its TCRdb copy is limited to in-frame clones, with some not included. The sample includes about 1.5 million clones, nearly 99% of them seen just once. The material sequenced was naive CD4+ T cells sorted from blood. Sample subset: CD45RA+ positively selected. These receptors all stem from a man between 25 and 39 years old in good health.

V is TRBV28 and J is TRBJ2-6, with 9 bases identical to TRBD1. With V trimmed by 8 bases and J by 3 bases, 11 bases remained unmatched. Germline V gives CDR1 MDHEN, CDR2 SYDVKM. CDR3 length equals 17 residues. For the CDR3, the DNA is TGTGCCAGCCGACTACGGGACAGGGCCTATGGGGCCAACGTCCTGACTTTC. This translates into CASRLRDRAYGANVLTF.

This clone was seen once. This chain uses TRBV4-1 with TRBJ2-5; TRBD2 agrees at 11 bases. V shed 6 bases and J 1 base; nucleotides not matched to a gene: 7. CDR1 and CDR2 from the germline V gene are MGHRA and YSYEKL. CDR3 length: 16 amino acids. CDR3 sequence: CASRLHGTSGQETQYF. The CDR3, as DNA: TGCGCCAGCAGGCTCCACGGGACTAGCGGCCAAGAGACCCAGTACTTC.

The J gene is TRBJ2-1, the V gene TRBV5-1; D not resolved. The CDR3 has 15 residues. The ends were cut back, 0 bases at V and 0 bases at J, with 7 bases in the middle. CDR1 is SGHRS, CDR2 YFSETQ, per germline. DNA for the CDR3: TGCGCCAGCAGCTTGGATGTGGGCTCCTACAATGAGCAGTTCTTC. It yields the protein CASSLDVGSYNEQFF.

This chain connects TRBV27 to TRBJ2-5, with 10 positions matching TRBD2. The CDR3 has 14 amino acids. Germline trimming cut 6 bases from V and 4 bases from J; bases unmatched to any gene: 5. Germline V CDR1 and CDR2: MNHEY, SMNVEV (reference sequence). CDR3 region: CASRLAGVGETQYF. Here the CDR3 DNA reads TGTGCCAGCAGGCTAGCGGGAGTGGGAGAGACCCAGTACTTC.

The chain couples TRBV25-1 to TRBJ1-4; TRBD1 agrees at 11 bases. Losses at the gene ends were 7 bases for V and 6 bases for J; bases not matched to a gene: 7. Looked up from germline, CDR1 is MGHDK and CDR2 is SYGVNS. The CDR3 consists of 15 residues. The CDR3 DNA sequence: TGTGCCAGCACTTGGACAGGGGGCGGTGATGAAAAACTGTTTTTT. Its protein is CASTWTGGGDEKLFF.

The chain has TRBV30 and TRBJ2-5; no reliable D call. V lost 1 base and J 4 bases, leaving 16 bases between the germline ends. This CDR3 region has 15 residues. Germline assignment: CDR1 GTSNPN and CDR2 SVGIG (reference sequence). The CDR3 region has the DNA TGTGCCTGGAGTGAATTTTGGCCCGCTGGAGAGACCCAGTACTTC. The encoded protein is CAWSEFWPAGETQYF.

V usage is TRBV29-1 and J usage is TRBJ2-7; TRBD1 aligns across 8 bases. CDR1 and CDR2 from the germline V gene are SQVTM and ANQGSEA. The trim removed 4 bases at V and 6 bases at J, leaving 5 bases unmatched. This CDR3 has 12 amino acids. The CDR3 loop is CSVGQGLSEQYF. The CDR3, as DNA: TGCAGCGTTGGACAGGGGCTTAGCGAGCAGTACTTC.

The chain couples TRBV15 to TRBJ2-7; 9 nucleotides align to TRBD2. The CDR3 loop spans 16 amino acids. V gave up 1 base and J gave up 1 base; unmatched junction bases: 5. CDR1 is LNHNV, CDR2 YYDKDF, per germline (reference sequence). The CDR3, as DNA: TGTGCCACCAGCAGAGGTGCTAGCGGGACGTCCTACGAGCAGTACTTC. Translating it yields CATSRGASGTSYEQYF.

This rearrangement joins TRBV5-1 to TRBJ2-3; D might be TRBD2 (6 bases). V was clipped by 10 bases and J by 0 bases, with 24 bases between them. CDR1 and CDR2 from the germline V gene are SGHRS and YFSETQ. The CDR3 has 17 residues. In DNA, the CDR3 is TGCGCCGGTGCCGCTTACCCGGGAGCGGCTAGCACAGATACGCAGTATTTT. It translates to CAGAAYPGAASTDTQYF. Full variable domain (rest looked up from reference TRBV5-1 and TRBJ2-3): KAGVTQTPRYLIKTRGQQVTLSCSPISGHRSVSWYQQTPGQGLQFLFEYFSETQRNKGNFPGRFSGRQFSNSRSEMNVSTLELGDSALYLCAGAAYPGAASTDTQYFGPGTRLTVL.

The chain combines TRBV28 with TRBJ1-1; TRBD1 agrees at 8 bases. The germline gives CDR1 MDHEN, CDR2 SYDVKM. The CDR3 extends over 17 amino acids. With 6 bases clipped from V and 0 bases from J, the junction kept 12 bases outside the gene matches. The CDR3 reads CASREPDRGWVNTEAFF. As DNA, the CDR3 is TGTGCCAGCAGGGAACCCGACAGGGGATGGGTGAACACTGAAGCTTTCTTT.

The chain combines TRBV10-3 with TRBJ1-2; perhaps TRBD1 as D (5 bases). CDR1 and CDR2 (germline): ENHRY, SYGVKD. This CDR3 region has 13 residues. Trimming removed 0 bases from V and 5 bases from J, with 7 bases in between. CDR3: CAISESKGYGYTF. The CDR3 nucleotides are TGTGCCATCAGTGAGTCGAAGGGGTATGGCTACACCTTC.

This chain connects TRBV29-1 to TRBJ2-3; D is undetermined. The germline gives CDR1 SQVTM, CDR2 ANQGSEA. This CDR3 region has 17 residues. V shed 7 bases and J shed 2 bases, with 25 bases lying between them. The CDR3 DNA reads as TGCAGCGCCCTTCTCGTCTCCCCCCGGGCGTACACAGATACGCAGTATTTT. As protein: CSALLVSPRAYTDTQYF.

The chain carries TRBV6-1 and TRBJ1-2, with 9 nucleotides matching TRBD1. J gave up 5 bases and V 4 bases, and 11 bases lay outside the gene matches. Germline loops: CDR1 MNHNS, CDR2 SASEGT. This CDR3 comprises 16 residues. This chain's CDR3 is CASSVDLGQGGYGYTF. In nucleotides, the CDR3 is TGTGCCAGCAGTGTGGACCTGGGACAGGGCGGATATGGCTACACCTTC.

The gene calls are TRBV2 and TRBJ2-7; tentative D call: TRBD2 (6 bases). Germline values: CDR1 SNHLY, CDR2 FYNNEI. The CDR3 runs 14 residues. The V gene lost 6 bases and the J gene lost 0 bases, with 12 bases spanning the gap. CDR3 sequence reads: CASSPSDLSYEQYF. The DNA of the CDR3 is TGTGCCAGCAGCCCTAGCGACCTCTCCTACGAGCAGTACTTC.

V and J are TRBV7-8 and TRBJ2-3; 9 bases match TRBD2. V lost 5 bases, J lost 3 bases, and 9 bases stayed unmatched. The CDR3 has 16 amino acids. Germline lookup yields CDR1 SGHVS and CDR2 FQNEAQ. CDR3 nucleotides: TGTGCCAGCAGCGCCGTTAGGGCGGGAGGGACAGATACGCAGTATTTT. Translating gives CASSAVRAGGTDTQYF.

This sequence joins TRBV5-8 and TRBJ1-5, with a weak D call TRBD1 (5 bases). The CDR3 consists of 15 residues. The germline V gene encodes CDR1 SGHTS and CDR2 YDEGEE. Between the trimmed V and J ends, which lost 1 base and 4 bases, there was a span of 12 bases. The CDR3 loop reads CASSLHFGGNQPQHF. For the CDR3, the DNA is TGTGCCAGCAGCTTGCACTTTGGGGGGAATCAGCCCCAGCATTTT.

The V gene is TRBV28, the J gene TRBJ2-7; TRBD2 agrees at 9 bases. Germline-derived CDR1 and CDR2 are MDHEN and SYDVKM. The CDR3 extends over 17 amino acids. With V trimmed by 8 bases and J by 6 bases, 20 bases remained unmatched. The CDR3 here is CASAPVRAREGRSEQYF. CDR3 DNA sequence: TGTGCCAGCGCACCAGTTCGGGCGCGGGAGGGCCGGAGCGAGCAGTACTTC.

The rearrangement links TRBV7-6 to TRBJ2-7; 9 bases agree with TRBD1. The CDR3 is 16 residues long. CDR1 and CDR2 (germline): SGHVS, FNYEAQ. J lost 0 bases, V lost 2 bases, and 5 bases had no gene match. CDR3 sequence: CASSLRMGQGSYEQYF. CDR3 DNA sequence: TGTGCCAGCAGCTTAAGGATGGGACAGGGCTCCTACGAGCAGTACTTC.

For this clone: The sample has other DNA sequences that encode this CDR3 too. The chain has TRBV9 and TRBJ2-3; TRBD2 matches 9 bases. The CDR3 totals 14 residues. Germline CDR1 is SGDLS and CDR2 is YYNGEE. With V trimmed by 2 bases and J by 6 bases, 4 bases remained unmatched. The CDR3 DNA reads as TGTGCCAGCAGCGTCGTAGCGGGAGCGGATACGCAGTATTTT. It yields the protein CASSVVAGADTQYF.

This chain joins TRBV6-4 and TRBJ2-5; 7 nucleotides agree with TRBD2. The CDR3 is 15 amino acids. The germline V gene encodes CDR1 MRHNA and CDR2 SNTAGT. The trim removed 5 bases at V and 5 bases at J, leaving 11 bases unmatched. The chain's CDR3 is CASSNTAGVGETQYF. The CDR3 region has the DNA TGTGCCAGCAGTAACACGGCGGGAGTGGGGGAGACCCAGTACTTC.

The J gene is TRBJ2-7, the V gene TRBV5-1; D might be TRBD1 (6 bases). The V end was cut by 4 bases, the J end by 5 bases, with 19 bases between. From germline, CDR1 is SGHRS and CDR2 YFSETQ. The length of the CDR3 is 15 residues. CDR3 bases: TGCGCCAGCAGCCAATCAGGGACAAGGGGCGACGAGCAGTACTTC. Translated: CASSQSGTRGDEQYF.

The chain employs TRBV5-1 and TRBJ1-1, with D possibly matching TRBD1 (5 bases). V lost 3 bases and J 0 bases, leaving 15 bases between the germline ends. The CDR3 has 16 residues. Germline V gene sequence: CDR1 SGHRS, CDR2 YFSETQ. CDR3 in amino acids: CASSWGPAALNTEAFF. The CDR3 coding sequence is TGCGCCAGCAGCTGGGGCCCGGCTGCCCTGAACACTGAAGCTTTCTTT.

This chain uses TRBV18 with TRBJ2-1, with D unclear. Germline CDR1 KGHSH, CDR2 LQKENI. CDR3 length: 11 amino acids. Deletions cut 5 bases from V and 7 bases from J, with 6 bases between. DNA of the CDR3: TGTGCCAGCTCAGGCCTAAATGAGCAGTTCTTC. It encodes CASSGLNEQFF.

V and J are TRBV5-1 and TRBJ2-7; 8 nucleotides match TRBD1. CDR3 length: 16 amino acids. The V segment lost 0 bases and the J segment 2 bases; nucleotides outside the gene matches: 7. Germline-derived CDR1 and CDR2 are SGHRS and YFSETQ. DNA of the CDR3: TGCGCCAGCAGCTTGGTTACCGGGACAGGAACCTACGAGCAGTACTTC. This translates into CASSLVTGTGTYEQYF.

This sequence joins TRBV10-3 and TRBJ2-3, with TRBD2 matching over 9 bases. This CDR3 has 16 residues. Germline values: CDR1 ENHRY, CDR2 SYGVKD. After removal of 2 bases from V and 3 bases from J, the junction contained 6 bases not matched to a gene. The CDR3 spells CAISEGAGGLTDTQYF. CDR3 DNA: TGTGCCATCAGTGAGGGTGCGGGGGGGTTGACAGATACGCAGTATTTT.

This clone was detected only once. This chain connects TRBV25-1 to TRBJ1-2; D may be TRBD1 (5 bases). The CDR3 sequence is 14 residues long. The V end lost 3 bases, the J end lost 8 bases, and 16 bases lay between the germline ends. CDR1 MGHDK and CDR2 SYGVNS come from the germline V gene. The CDR3 bases are TGTGCCAGCAGTGATCAGGGAGGTCCACGCGGCTACACCTTC. Protein: CASSDQGGPRGYTF.

The V gene is TRBV19, the J gene TRBJ2-1; D not resolved. The CDR3 is 17 residues long. Germline assignment: CDR1 LNHDA and CDR2 SQIVND (reference sequence). Trimming removed 7 bases from V and 6 bases from J, with 25 bases in between. The CDR3: CASNWRRTPAPFNEQFF. CDR3 sequence (DNA): TGTGCCAGTAATTGGCGGCGAACGCCCGCCCCCTTCAATGAGCAGTTCTTC.